The 23 T cell receptor beta chains below all came from one sample that was sequenced in a study of cytomegalovirus exposure and HLA in healthy donors (dated by TCRdb to about 2017). The library was built by means of the immunoSEQ multiplex PCR assay. For the multiplex PCR, a mixture combining 60 forward primers for TCR Vbeta segments and 13 reverse primers for TCR Jbeta segments was used. This is the immuneACCESS table as TCRdb keeps it, with only in-frame sequences that have V and J called. A part of the clones is gone; compared with another copy, unresolved V genes explain less than half, and the rest is unexplained. The sample table holds around 200,000 clones, of which 86% were seen once. The ten largest clones represent around 0.3% of the sample. The sample consisted of PBMCs. Receptors originate from a woman in her twenties or thirties in good health and CMV-seronegative.

The chain joins TRBV5-5 to TRBJ2-3; D is perhaps TRBD1 (6 bases). Trimming took off 0 bases at V and 2 bases at J, with 10 bases between the two ends. Germline V gene data show CDR1 as SGHKS and CDR2 as YYEKEE (reference sequence). This CDR3 is 15 amino acids long. In nucleotides, the CDR3 is TGTGCCAGCAGCTTGGTGGGGACAAACACAGATACGCAGTATTTT. As protein: CASSLVGTNTDTQYF.

This clone was seen more than once but under ten times. The chain has TRBV6-5 and TRBJ2-7, with D tentatively TRBD1 (6 bases). V was shortened by 8 bases and J by 3 bases, with 14 bases between the two germline ends. The V gene's germline CDR1 is MNHEY and CDR2 SVGAGI. This CDR3 spans 13 amino acids. Here the CDR3 reads CASGRDKHYEQYF. CDR3 nucleotide sequence: TGTGCCAGCGGAAGGGACAAGCACTACGAGCAGTACTTC.

The V call is TRBV4-1, the J call TRBJ2-7, with 7 positions matching TRBD1. From germline, CDR1 is MGHRA and CDR2 YSYEKL. V lost 5 bases and J lost 3; bases outside the gene matches: 10. This CDR3 has 15 residues. CDR3 protein: CASSADWTGFYEQYF. CDR3 DNA: TGCGCCAGCAGCGCTGATTGGACAGGTTTCTACGAGCAGTACTTC.

The chain links TRBV2 to TRBJ2-7; tentatively, D is TRBD1 (6 bases). CDR3 length: 14 amino acids. Germline assignment: CDR1 SNHLY and CDR2 FYNNEI. The germline V and J ends were trimmed by 6 bases and 1 base, with 13 bases remaining between them. This CDR3 is CASRTGTLSYEQYF. The CDR3 DNA sequence: TGTGCCAGCAGAACCGGGACACTATCCTACGAGCAGTACTTC.

This chain links TRBV27 with TRBJ1-2; unclear D gene. The CDR3 has 13 amino acids. The germline CDR1 and CDR2 sequences are MNHEY and SMNVEV (reference sequence). V shed 3 bases and J shed 8 bases, with 13 bases lying between them. Here the CDR3 reads CASSFFREGGYTF. The CDR3 bases are TGTGCCAGCAGTTTTTTTAGGGAGGGAGGCTACACCTTC.

This clone was detected only a few times. This chain uses TRBV28 with TRBJ1-6; 7 nucleotides match TRBD1. J was trimmed by 13 bases and V by 5 bases; bases with no gene match: 17. Germline CDR1 MDHEN, CDR2 SYDVKM. CDR3 length: 16 amino acids. CDR3 sequence (DNA): TGTGCCAGCAGTCCCCGGGGGCAGGGGGGAGAAAATCCCCTCCACTTT. Protein: CASSPRGQGGENPLHF.

The rearrangement joins TRBV11-2 to TRBJ1-2; 10 positions agree with TRBD1. Per germline, CDR1 SGHAT and CDR2 FQNNGV. Losses at the gene ends were 6 bases for V and 5 bases for J; bases not matched to a gene: 12. The CDR3 is made up of 16 amino acids. The CDR3 DNA is TGTGCCAGCAGTTACGACGCCGGGACAGGGGTATATGGCTACACCTTC. Amino acids: CASSYDAGTGVYGYTF.

This clone was picked up one time. The V gene is TRBV29-1, the J gene TRBJ2-7, with 8 bases aligning to TRBD2. The CDR3 totals 13 residues. After removal of 6 bases from V and 2 bases from J, the junction contained 6 bases not matched to a gene. Germline V gene data show CDR1 as SQVTM and CDR2 as ANQGSEA. The CDR3, as DNA: TGCAGCGTCGCCGGGACTAGTCCCTACGAGCAGTACTTC. This sequence encodes CSVAGTSPYEQYF.

The chain recombines TRBV5-1 with TRBJ2-7, with 8 bases that match TRBD2. Germline trimming cut 4 bases from V and 6 bases from J; bases unmatched to any gene: 9. The CDR3 consists of 14 residues. Germline-derived CDR1 and CDR2 are SGHRS and YFSETQ. The CDR3 nucleotides are TGCGCCAGCAGCCCCGGGACTAGAGACGGCGAGCAGTACTTC. Translated: CASSPGTRDGEQYF.

The rearrangement uses TRBV28 and TRBJ1-4; the D gene is possibly TRBD1 (6 bases). Germline V gene lookup returns CDR1 MDHEN and CDR2 SYDVKM. The CDR3 extends over 13 amino acids. Trimming removed 5 bases from V and 4 bases from J, with 8 bases in between. CDR3 DNA sequence: TGTGCCAGCAGTGGGGGCCATAATGAAAAACTGTTTTTT. Its translation: CASSGGHNEKLFF.

This chain links TRBV19 with TRBJ1-2; the D gene is possibly TRBD1 (6 bases). V was cut by 5 bases and J by 9 bases, with 19 bases left in between. Germline CDR1 reads LNHDA; CDR2 reads SQIVND (reference sequence). The CDR3 runs 14 residues. The CDR3 DNA reads as TGTGCCAGTAGTCCCCGGGACAACAAAAGGAGCTACACCTTC. It encodes CASSPRDNKRSYTF.

This clone has just one count. The chain carries TRBV9 and TRBJ2-2; 7 bases match TRBD2. Per the germline V gene, CDR1 is SGDLS and CDR2 is YYNGEE. CDR3 length: 16 amino acids. The V segment lost 4 bases and the J segment 2 bases; nucleotides outside the gene matches: 8. The CDR3 region is CASSLSAGVNTGELFF. CDR3 nucleotides: TGTGCCAGCAGCCTATCTGCGGGGGTTAACACCGGGGAGCTGTTTTTT.

The V and J genes are TRBV18 and TRBJ2-2, with 11 nucleotides matching TRBD2. This CDR3 is 16 amino acids long. CDR1 and CDR2 from the germline V gene are KGHSH and LQKENI. With 3 bases clipped from V and 6 bases from J, the junction kept 6 bases outside the gene matches. CDR3 protein: CASSPTSGSVPGELFF. Written as DNA, the CDR3 is TGTGCCAGCTCACCTACTAGCGGGAGCGTTCCCGGGGAGCTGTTTTTT.

J is TRBJ2-3 and V is TRBV13; possible D gene TRBD1, 6 bases. Trimming stripped 5 bases from V and 7 bases from J, with 10 bases between. The CDR3 is 12 amino acids. Per germline, CDR1 PRHDT and CDR2 FYEKMQ (reference sequence). CDR3 sequence: CASSRGGNTQYF. DNA for the CDR3: TGTGCCAGCAGCCGAGGGGGAAATACGCAGTATTTT.

CDR3 sequence: CASLRQGFGEQFF. The CDR3 coding sequence is TGTGCCAGCTTGAGACAGGGATTCGGTGAGCAGTTCTTC. J is TRBJ2-1 and V is TRBV2, with 7 bases matching TRBD1. V lost 8 bases and J lost 9; bases outside the gene matches: 10. Germline assignment: CDR1 SNHLY and CDR2 FYNNEI. The CDR3 covers 13 residues.

V usage is TRBV5-4 and J usage is TRBJ1-2; 12 nucleotides agree with TRBD1. Germline CDR1 SGHNT, CDR2 YYREEE (reference sequence). The J segment lost 4 bases and the V segment lost 4 bases, leaving 5 bases of the junction unmatched. This CDR3 has 15 residues. In DNA, the CDR3 is TGTGCCAGCAGCCTACCGGGACAGGGGGCCTATGGCTACACCTTC. Amino acid sequence: CASSLPGQGAYGYTF.

This clone was seen only a few times. The CDR3 coding sequence is TGCGCCAGCAGCTTGGTTCAGGGGGCAGAGACCCAGTACTTC. This codes for CASSLVQGAETQYF. The rearrangement links TRBV5-1 to TRBJ2-5, with 8 bases lining up with TRBD1. CDR1 is SGHRS, CDR2 YFSETQ, per germline. The CDR3 is 14 residues long. V dropped 0 bases and J dropped 4; count of bases not matched to a gene: 2.

This clone was seen once. V is TRBV28 and J is TRBJ2-5; D is ambiguous. Germline V gives CDR1 MDHEN, CDR2 SYDVKM. V lost 6 bases to trimming and J lost 5 bases, with 13 bases between them. This CDR3 comprises 13 residues. The CDR3 nucleotides are TGTGCCAGCAGAAAGGCAGGTTTGGAGACCCAGTACTTC. Its translation: CASRKAGLETQYF.

V is TRBV2 and J is TRBJ2-1, with TRBD1 matching over 8 bases. CDR1 SNHLY and CDR2 FYNNEI come from the germline V gene. CDR3 size: 13 residues. The V segment lost 6 bases and the J segment 8 bases; nucleotides outside the gene matches: 6. CDR3 DNA: TGTGCCAGCAGAAAGGACAGGGTGGATGAGCAGTTCTTC. This encodes CASRKDRVDEQFF.

The chain recombines TRBV5-4 with TRBJ2-5; 7 positions match TRBD1. The CDR3 runs to 13 residues. The V segment lost 3 bases and the J segment 4 bases; nucleotides outside the gene matches: 3. Germline V gene data show CDR1 as SGHNT and CDR2 as YYREEE (reference sequence). CDR3 protein: CASSSRDRETQYF. The CDR3 DNA sequence: TGTGCCAGCAGCTCCCGGGACAGAGAGACCCAGTACTTC.

The gene calls are TRBV27 and TRBJ2-7, with D perhaps matching TRBD1 (5 bases). The CDR3 consists of 12 residues. Germline assignment: CDR1 MNHEY and CDR2 SMNVEV (reference sequence). The V end was cut by 4 bases, the J end by 5 bases, with 9 bases between. The CDR3 DNA follows: TGTGCCAGCAGTTCTTCAGGGAACGAGCAGTACTTC. It is translated as CASSSSGNEQYF.

The chain combines TRBV2 with TRBJ2-7; 8 nucleotides align to TRBD2. CDR1 SNHLY and CDR2 FYNNEI come from the germline V gene. The CDR3 is made up of 13 amino acids. Trimming cost V 6 bases and J 4 bases; bases outside gene matches: 5. Here the CDR3 DNA reads TGTGCCAGCAGGGTGACTAGCGTATACGAGCAGTACTTC. Translation: CASRVTSVYEQYF.

The chain carries TRBV25-1 and TRBJ2-5, with 9 bases fitting TRBD2. V lost 2 bases to trimming and J lost 5 bases; unmatched junction nucleotides: 12. Per germline, CDR1 MGHDK and CDR2 SYGVNS. The CDR3 is 17 amino acids. The CDR3 DNA is TGTGCCAGCAGTGAACCTCGCGGGAGGGCCGGCATGGAGACCCAGTACTTC. Residues: CASSEPRGRAGMETQYF.